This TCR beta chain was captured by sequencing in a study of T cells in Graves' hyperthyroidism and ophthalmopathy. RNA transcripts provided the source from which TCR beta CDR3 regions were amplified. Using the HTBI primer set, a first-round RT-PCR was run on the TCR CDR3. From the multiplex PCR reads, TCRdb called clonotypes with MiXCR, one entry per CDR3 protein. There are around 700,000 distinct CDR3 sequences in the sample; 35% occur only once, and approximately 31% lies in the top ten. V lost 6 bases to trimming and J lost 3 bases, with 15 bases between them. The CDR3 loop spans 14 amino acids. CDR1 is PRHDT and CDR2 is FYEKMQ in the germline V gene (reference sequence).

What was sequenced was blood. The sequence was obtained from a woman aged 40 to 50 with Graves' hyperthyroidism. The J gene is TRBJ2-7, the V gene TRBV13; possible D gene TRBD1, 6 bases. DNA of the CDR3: TGTGCCAGCAGTCCGCCGGGACAAGTCTACGAGCAGTACTTC. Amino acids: CASSPPGQVYEQYF.